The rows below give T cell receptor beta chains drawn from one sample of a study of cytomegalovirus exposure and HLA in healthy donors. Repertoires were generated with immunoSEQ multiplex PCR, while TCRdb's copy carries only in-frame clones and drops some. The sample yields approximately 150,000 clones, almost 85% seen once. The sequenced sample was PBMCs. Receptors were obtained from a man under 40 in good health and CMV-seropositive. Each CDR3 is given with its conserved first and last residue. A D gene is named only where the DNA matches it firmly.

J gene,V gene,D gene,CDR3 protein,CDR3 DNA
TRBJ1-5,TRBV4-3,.,CASSQDYLGSHEPQHF,TGCGCCAGCAGCCAAGATTACTTGGGCTCCCACGAGCCCCAGCATTTT
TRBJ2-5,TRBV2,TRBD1,CASTTGEETQYF,TGTGCCAGCACCACAGGGGAAGAGACCCAGTACTTC
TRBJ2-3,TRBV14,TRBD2,CASSPGLATDTQYF,TGTGCCAGCAGCCCGGGACTAGCCACAGATACGCAGTATTTT
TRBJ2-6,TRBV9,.,CASSVSDSGANGLTF,TGTGCCAGCAGCGTCTCAGACTCTGGGGCCAACGGCCTGACTTTC
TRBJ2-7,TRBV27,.,CASSFAGAFSYEQYF,TGTGCCAGCAGTTTCGCAGGTGCTTTCTCCTACGAGCAGTACTTC
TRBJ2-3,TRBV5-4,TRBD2,CASSLAGGDTQYF,TGTGCCAGCAGCTTGGCGGGGGGAGATACGCAGTATTTT
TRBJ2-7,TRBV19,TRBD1,CASSPEHRGSGREYF,TGTGCCAGTAGTCCGGAACACAGGGGTTCTGGACGGGAGTACTTC
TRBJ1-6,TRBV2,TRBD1,CASSRGTGQISPLHF,TGTGCCAGCAGTCGGGGGACAGGGCAAATTTCACCCCTCCACTTT
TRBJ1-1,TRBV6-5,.,CASSRRVNTEAFF,TGTGCCAGCAGCAGACGGGTGAACACTGAAGCTTTCTTT
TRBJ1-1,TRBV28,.,CASRWVGSTEAFF,TGTGCCAGCAGATGGGTTGGGAGCACTGAAGCTTTCTTT
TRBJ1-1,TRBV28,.,CASSPPSYSTNTEAFF,TGTGCCAGCAGTCCCCCTTCGTACAGTACAAACACTGAAGCTTTCTTT
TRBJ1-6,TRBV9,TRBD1,CASSPGTGHNSPLHF,TGTGCCAGCAGCCCCGGGACAGGGCATAATTCACCCCTCCACTTT